The clone carrying this TCR beta chain was detected only a few times. No antigen is known for it. The sample is drawn from a study of blood T cells in healthy people across ages. Study context: T cells yielded about one barcoded beta molecule per two cells through template switching. Study results and limitations: The authors considered diversity estimates from one million T cells to be underestimates. In long-lived donors, naive CD4+ cell counts and diversity exceeded those of aged donors.

Combining a sample-barcoded 5' primer with a J-beta primer mix, a second PCR ran for roughly 7 to 11 cycles. TCRdb independently ran MiXCR on the 5' RACE reads; one entry per CDR3 protein. Among roughly 550,000 distinct CDR3 sequences, 24% were seen once, and the ten largest hold 8.7%. Per germline, CDR1 SGHTA and CDR2 FQGNSA. The CDR3 has 13 amino acids. Trimming shortened V by 0 bases and J by 5 bases, and 7 bases separated the two germline ends. In addition, the sample was reused for a study of T cells of mothers and their children. That study adds: Mothers and children who were related shared slightly more overlap than unrelated pairs, but not significantly more.

This TCR was sampled from a boy under 18 in good health. This sequence joins TRBV7-2 and TRBJ2-5; D is undetermined. The sample taken for sequencing was blood. Here the CDR3 reads CASSLAPGETQYF. CDR3 in DNA: TGTGCCAGCAGCTTAGCGCCCGGGGAGACCCAGTACTTC.